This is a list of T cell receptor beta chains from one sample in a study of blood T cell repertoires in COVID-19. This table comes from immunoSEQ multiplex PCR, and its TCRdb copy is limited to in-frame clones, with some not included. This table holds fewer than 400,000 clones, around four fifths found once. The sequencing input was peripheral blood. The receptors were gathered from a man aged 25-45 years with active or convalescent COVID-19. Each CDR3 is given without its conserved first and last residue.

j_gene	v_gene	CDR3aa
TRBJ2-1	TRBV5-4	ASTRGSGGPRNEQF
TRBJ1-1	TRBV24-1	ATSDSSPGEAF
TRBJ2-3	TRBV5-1	ASSQRTSDTDTQY
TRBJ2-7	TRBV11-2	ASTSTSGVSEQY
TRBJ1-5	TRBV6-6	ATQSRVNQPQH
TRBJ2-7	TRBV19	ASSPGQGKPRLVYEQY
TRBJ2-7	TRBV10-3	AISGDRGRY
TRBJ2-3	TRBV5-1	ASSLILAGGTDTQY
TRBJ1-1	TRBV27	ASSLGRGISEAF
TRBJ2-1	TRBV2	ASKTDSSYNEQF
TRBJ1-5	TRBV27	ASSRWGDQPQH
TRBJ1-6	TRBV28	ASSPGQRTALH
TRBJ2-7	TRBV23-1	ASSDRGLY
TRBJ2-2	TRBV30	AWRLTNAGELF
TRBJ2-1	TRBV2	ASSGLAGGYNEQF
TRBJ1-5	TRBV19	ASSIPYSYSNQPQH
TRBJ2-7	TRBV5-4	ASSLGPGFYEQY
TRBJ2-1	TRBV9	GGSGRIYNEQF
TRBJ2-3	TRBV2	ASTGLAADTQY
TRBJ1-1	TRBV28	ASSLLGGLSEAF
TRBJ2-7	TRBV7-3	ASSLSAGGSYEQY
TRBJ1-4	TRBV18	ASSRGAPNEKLF
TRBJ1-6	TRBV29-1	SAGDINSPLH
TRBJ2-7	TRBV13	ASSPRSGTSGGYEQY
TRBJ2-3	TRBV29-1	SVVGGTTDTQY
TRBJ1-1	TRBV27	ASSKGQGAAF
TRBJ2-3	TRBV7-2	ASSSHRLAEQRY
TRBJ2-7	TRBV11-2	ASSSLSGRVGNEQY
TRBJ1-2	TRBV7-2	ASSSSGGTAYGYT
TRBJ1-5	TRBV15	ATSPLGRGGDQPQH
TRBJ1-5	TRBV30	AWSVEPGGNQPQH
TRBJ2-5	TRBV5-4	ASSPPPSGGGETQY
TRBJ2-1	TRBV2	ASTHRFEYNNEQF
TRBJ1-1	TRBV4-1	ASSQFGGRVAF
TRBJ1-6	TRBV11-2	ASSYGQINSPLH
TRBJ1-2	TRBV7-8	ASSLLLRDRGSDYGYT
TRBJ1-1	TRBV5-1	ASIRGGANTEAF
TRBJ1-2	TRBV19	ASSTQGRYGYT
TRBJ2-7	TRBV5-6	ASSLWGGDYEQY
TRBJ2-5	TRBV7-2	ASSLPRGETQY
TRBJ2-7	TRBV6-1	ASSEAWTGGYEQY
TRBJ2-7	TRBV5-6	ASSLGRGYYEQY
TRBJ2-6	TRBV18	ASSPRTGTRGANVLT
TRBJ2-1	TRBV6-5	ATGLAGGLYNEQF
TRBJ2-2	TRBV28	ASSIRQGGGELF
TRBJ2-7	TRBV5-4	ASSPLPPGQGSYEQY
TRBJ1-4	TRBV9	ASSPRRGDEKLF
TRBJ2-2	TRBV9	ASSVEGLLTGELF
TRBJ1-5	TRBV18	ASSPPGTGHQPQH
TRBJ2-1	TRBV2	ASRGPYNEQF